This is a list of T cell receptor beta chains from one sample in a study of CD8 T cells in Susac syndrome. Each CDR3 protein gets one entry after TCRdb re-called the immunoSEQ multiplex PCR reads with MiXCR. The data show some 90,000 distinct CDR3 sequences, about 93% seen once. Sequenced material: CD8+ T cells from PBMCs. The receptors derive from a human donor in good health. Both conserved end residues are trimmed from each CDR3. The D gene is left open where the match is weak.

V gene,D gene,J gene,CDR3 protein
TRBV15,NA,TRBJ2-3,ATQLGKPTDTQY
TRBV4-1,TRBD2,TRBJ2-3,ASSPPWVAGGLADTQY
TRBV5-4,TRBD1,TRBJ1-5,ASSYTGQGAFQPQH
TRBV21-1,NA,TRBJ1-2,ASSSSDRDTYGYT
TRBV27,NA,TRBJ1-6,ASTATGVYSPLH
TRBV3-1,NA,TRBJ2-1,ASSPTGANTVHYNEQF
TRBV6-5,NA,TRBJ2-5,ASSSGETQY
TRBV29-1,TRBD1,TRBJ2-5,SVTTGGTQETQY
TRBV12-5,TRBD1,TRBJ2-7,ASGLAGQGRTYEQY
TRBV7-3,NA,TRBJ1-6,ASPQSSYNSPLH
TRBV6-2/TRBV6-3,NA,TRBJ1-1,ASALWQVNTEAF
TRBV9,NA,TRBJ2-7,ASSPTELTYEQY
TRBV13,TRBD2,TRBJ2-2,ASSSRLAGGPGELF
TRBV15,TRBD2,TRBJ2-1,ATSSLRMGLGAEQF
TRBV6-2/TRBV6-3,NA,TRBJ2-7,ASSRQWEQY